These 17 T cell receptor beta chains originate from one sample sequenced in a study of shared clonotypes between healthy human individuals (TCRdb year 2020). The library was built by means of the immunoSEQ multiplex PCR assay. TCRdb provides this immuneACCESS table in a form limited to in-frame rearrangements. Some clones are lacking; in checked studies, under half of them reflect an unresolved V gene, and why the rest are absent is not known. The sample table contains about 2.1 million clones; only one count was recorded for 90% to 95% of them. About 1.7% of the sample rests with the top ten. For the CD8 naive samples, CD45RO-negative cells were positively selected for CCR7, yielding a CD45RA+CCR7+ population from which TemRA cells were excluded. The sequenced material came from naive CD8+ T cells from PBMCs. This specimen's cell subset or site label, interpreted: CD45RA+CCR7+. Receptors originate from a man aged 18 to 30 in good health. Some clones in this sample may be carry-over from other donors' samples.

V gene TRBV6-5 combines with J gene TRBJ1-1; no clear D gene. Germline CDR1 MNHEY, CDR2 SVGAGI. The CDR3 is 14 amino acids. V lost 4 bases to trimming and J lost 8 bases, with 17 bases between them. The DNA for the CDR3 is TGTGCCAGCAGTTCATTAACCGGGCTCAGGGAAGCTTTCTTT. This sequence encodes CASSSLTGLREAFF.

On this clone: Other DNA sequences within the sample encode an identical CDR3. This chain uses TRBV19 with TRBJ1-5, with no clear D. Trimming took 2 bases from V and 0 from J, leaving 11 bases between them. The CDR3 runs 16 residues. Germline V gene data show CDR1 as LNHDA and CDR2 as SQIVND (reference sequence). The CDR3 here is CASSIFGGVSNQPQHF. The CDR3 DNA reads as TGTGCCAGTAGTATATTTGGAGGAGTTAGCAATCAGCCCCAGCATTTT. The complete variable domain, with remaining parts taken from reference TRBV19 and TRBJ1-5, reads DGGITQSPKYLFRKEGQNVTLSCEQNLNHDAMYWYRQDPGQGLRLIYYSQIVNDFQKGDIAEGYSVSREKKESFPLTVTSAQKNPTAFYLCASSIFGGVSNQPQHFGDGTRLSIL.

The V call is TRBV5-6, the J call TRBJ1-2, with 9 positions matching TRBD1. The CDR3 contains 16 residues. CDR1 is SGHDT and CDR2 is YYEEEE in the germline V gene. The J segment lost 7 bases and the V segment lost 4 bases, leaving 14 bases of the junction unmatched. This chain's CDR3 is CASSAWTGEHVRGYTF. The DNA of the CDR3 is TGTGCCAGCAGCGCCTGGACAGGGGAGCATGTTCGTGGCTACACCTTC.

The V call is TRBV5-4, the J call TRBJ1-2, with no clear D. The CDR3 totals 13 residues. Between the trimmed V and J ends, which lost 5 bases and 3 bases, there was a span of 11 bases. Germline CDR1 SGHNT, CDR2 YYREEE (reference sequence). CDR3 sequence: CASRAWGDYGYTF. The DNA of the CDR3 is TGTGCCAGCAGGGCCTGGGGAGACTATGGCTACACCTTC.

The rearrangement links TRBV5-1 to TRBJ2-7; tentatively, D is TRBD1 (5 bases). CDR1 is SGHRS, CDR2 YFSETQ, per germline. The CDR3 is 15 residues long. V dropped 0 bases and J dropped 2 bases, with 12 bases sitting between them. CDR3 loop: CASSLAQGTAYEQYF. In nucleotides, the CDR3 is TGCGCCAGCAGCTTGGCGCAGGGTACGGCCTACGAGCAGTACTTC.

The sample holds one count of this clone. This rearrangement joins TRBV4-2 to TRBJ1-6; D perhaps matches TRBD1 (6 bases). The CDR3 spans 14 residues. Trimming stripped 1 base from V and 7 bases from J, with 8 bases between. Germline CDR1 is LGHNA and CDR2 is YNFKEQ. CDR3 nucleotide sequence: TGTGCCAGCAGCCAAGGACAGGAGAATTCACCCCTCCACTTT. This gives the protein CASSQGQENSPLHF.

The chain is built from TRBV7-9 and TRBJ2-5, with TRBD2 identical over 7 bases. Germline V gene lookup returns CDR1 SEHNR and CDR2 FQNEAQ (reference sequence). The CDR3 totals 15 residues. V lost 5 bases to trimming and J lost 2 bases; unmatched junction nucleotides: 8. The CDR3 DNA follows: TGTGCCAGCAGCGCCAAGCTAGCGGTTCAAGAGACCCAGTACTTC. This encodes CASSAKLAVQETQYF. The whole variable domain, remainder taken from reference TRBV7-9 and TRBJ2-5, is DTGVSQNPRHKITKRGQNVTFRCDPISEHNRLYWYRQTLGQGPEFLTYFQNEAQLEKSRLLSDRFSAERPKGSFSTLEIQRTEQGDSAMYLCASSAKLAVQETQYFGPGTRLLVL.

In its sample, this clone was seen once. The V and J genes are TRBV28 and TRBJ2-4, with 9 bases aligning to TRBD2. The ends lost 4 bases at V and 0 bases at J; junction bases unmatched: 13. Germline V gene lookup returns CDR1 MDHEN and CDR2 SYDVKM. CDR3 length: 19 residues. The chain's CDR3 is CASSSWELAGVGAKNIQYF. CDR3 sequence (DNA): TGTGCCAGCAGTTCCTGGGAATTAGCGGGAGTGGGAGCCAAAAACATTCAGTACTTC.

The chain has TRBV9 and TRBJ2-7; 7 bases match TRBD1. Germline trimming cut 0 bases from V and 3 bases from J; bases unmatched to any gene: 6. Germline CDR1 reads SGDLS; CDR2 reads YYNGEE. The CDR3 consists of 15 residues. Here the CDR3 DNA reads TGTGCCAGCAGCGTAGAGCCGGGACAGTTCTACGAGCAGTACTTC. Its translation is CASSVEPGQFYEQYF.

The chain links TRBV28 to TRBJ2-4; 9 positions agree with TRBD1. With 2 bases clipped from V and 0 bases from J, the junction kept 2 bases outside the gene matches. Germline values: CDR1 MDHEN, CDR2 SYDVKM. The CDR3 has 16 residues. The CDR3 here is CASSLGTGLAKNIQYF. The CDR3 DNA follows: TGTGCCAGCAGTTTAGGGACAGGGCTAGCCAAAAACATTCAGTACTTC.

The chain combines TRBV13 with TRBJ2-5; tentatively, D is TRBD1 (5 bases). The V gene's germline CDR1 is PRHDT and CDR2 FYEKMQ (reference sequence). Deletions cut 3 bases from V and 2 bases from J, with 10 bases between. This CDR3 is built from 14 residues. The CDR3 sequence is CASSLQGKQETQYF. In DNA form, the CDR3 reads TGTGCCAGCAGCTTGCAGGGAAAACAAGAGACCCAGTACTTC.

The rearrangement joins TRBV9 to TRBJ2-5; maybe TRBD2 (5 bases). There are 15 residues in the CDR3. Germline assignment: CDR1 SGDLS and CDR2 YYNGEE. Between the trimmed V and J ends, which lost 4 bases and 1 base, there was a span of 14 bases. The CDR3: CASSQNGLSQETQYF. CDR3 coding DNA: TGTGCCAGCAGCCAAAATGGACTTTCCCAAGAGACCCAGTACTTC.

This clone was found a few times. V is TRBV18 and J is TRBJ1-1; D is possibly TRBD1 (5 bases). This CDR3 region has 13 residues. The germline V gene has CDR1 KGHSH and CDR2 LQKENI. Trimming left V 1 base short and J 5 bases short, with 8 bases between. CDR3 coding DNA: TGTGCCAGCTCACCACGCCCAGGGACTGAAGCTTTCTTT. The encoded protein is CASSPRPGTEAFF. Together with reference TRBV18 and TRBJ1-1, the CDR3 gives the full variable domain: NAGVMQNPRHLVRRRGQEARLRCSPMKGHSHVYWYRQLPEEGLKFMVYLQKENIIDESGMPKERFSAEFPKEGPSILRIQQVVRGDSAAYFCASSPRPGTEAFFGQGTRLTVV.

The chain joins TRBV19 to TRBJ2-7; D perhaps matches TRBD2 (6 bases). Germline loops: CDR1 LNHDA, CDR2 SQIVND (reference sequence). This CDR3 is 14 amino acids long. V lost 0 bases and J 5 bases, leaving 11 bases between the germline ends. The CDR3 bases are TGTGCCAGTAGTATAGATGCGGAGGGCAACGAGCAGTACTTC. This sequence encodes CASSIDAEGNEQYF.

V and J are TRBV11-3 and TRBJ2-1, with 9 bases lining up with TRBD2. The CDR3 is 15 residues long. Germline CDR1 is SGHNT and CDR2 is YENEEA. The J segment lost 4 bases and the V segment lost 5 bases, leaving 6 bases of the junction unmatched. The CDR3 here is CASSRREGGYNEQFF. The CDR3 region has the DNA TGTGCCAGCAGCCGGCGGGAGGGCGGGTACAATGAGCAGTTCTTC.

This chain links TRBV14 with TRBJ2-7, with unresolved D. The CDR3 consists of 14 residues. Germline CDR1 is SGHDN and CDR2 is FVKESK. Trimming pared 1 base from V and 0 bases from J, leaving 7 bases between. CDR3 sequence reads: CASSQAVISYEQYF. For the CDR3, the DNA is TGTGCCAGCAGCCAAGCGGTGATCTCCTACGAGCAGTACTTC.

This rearrangement joins TRBV4-1 to TRBJ2-1; 8 nucleotides agree with TRBD1. Germline lookup yields CDR1 MGHRA and CDR2 YSYEKL. The CDR3 is made up of 16 amino acids. J lost 8 bases, V lost 0 bases, and 9 bases had no gene match. The CDR3 region is CASSQDDRGVGDEQFF. CDR3 nucleotide sequence: TGCGCCAGCAGCCAAGATGACAGGGGTGTGGGCGATGAGCAGTTCTTC.